This T cell receptor beta chain was identified in a study of T-cell memory formation after mild COVID-19. TCRdb called the 5' RACE reads again in MiXCR, with one record for every CDR3 protein. The sample has approximately 150,000 distinct CDR3 sequences; about a fifth are singletons. The V and J ends lost 0 bases and 2 bases respectively, with 13 bases between them. The CDR3 extends over 16 amino acids. The germline V gene encodes CDR1 LNHNV and CDR2 YYDKDF (reference sequence). The V gene is TRBV15, the J gene TRBJ2-5, with a possible D match to TRBD2 (6 bases). The material sequenced was PBMCs or a T cell subset sorted from them (not recorded which). The sequence derives from an adult woman who had mild COVID-19 (a few samples of this study predate the infection). Cell type and time point are not known. CDR3 coding DNA: TGTGCCACCAGCAGAGATGGAGGGGCGATACAAGAGACCCAGTACTTC. Translating it yields CATSRDGGAIQETQYF.